The 10 T cell receptor beta chains listed next were all sequenced from one sample in a study of T cells in Graves' hyperthyroidism and ophthalmopathy. Amplified TCR beta CDR3 regions came from RNA transcripts. A first-round RT-PCR of the TCR CDR3 used the HTBI primer set. TCRdb processed the multiplex PCR reads anew with MiXCR; each CDR3 protein has one entry. Among about 540,000 distinct CDR3 sequences, 35% to 55% were seen once, and the ten largest hold about 8%. The sample comprised peripheral blood or thyroid tissue (not recorded which). The receptors stem from a woman aged 18-29 years with Graves' hyperthyroidism.

In this sample, this clonotype turned up many times. The rearrangement links TRBV12-3 or TRBV12-4 to TRBJ1-1; 8 bases are a match to TRBD1. The CDR3 totals 14 residues. Unmatched junction bases numbered 8, after V lost 1 base and J lost 10 bases. CDR3 amino acids: CASSLESGGRGAFF. The CDR3 DNA follows: TGTGCCAGCAGTTTAGAGTCAGGGGGCCGGGGAGCTTTCTTT.

This chain links TRBV7-8 with TRBJ2-6; D is ambiguous. The germline CDR1 and CDR2 sequences are SGHVS and FQNEAQ. V lost 3 bases and J 0 bases, leaving 9 bases between the germline ends. The CDR3 has 16 amino acids. Here the CDR3 DNA reads TGTGCCAGCAGCTTCGCGACGGCCTCTGGGGCCAACGTCCTGACTTTC. Its translation: CASSFATASGANVLTF.

This clonotype was seen repeatedly, ten times or more. The chain couples TRBV12-5 to TRBJ1-2; 8 bases map to TRBD1. CDR3 length: 19 residues. J gave up 8 bases and V 0 bases, and 20 bases lay outside the gene matches. Germline V gene data show CDR1 as LGHNT and CDR2 as FRNRAP. CDR3 in amino acids: CASGLVRGNMDRDEPGYTF. In nucleotides, the CDR3 is TGTGCTAGTGGTTTGGTACGAGGAAATATGGACAGGGACGAACCCGGCTACACCTTC.

This chain uses TRBV15 with TRBJ1-4; the match to TRBD1 covers 8 bases. The germline V gene has CDR1 LNHNV and CDR2 YYDKDF (reference sequence). This CDR3 has 15 amino acids. V was clipped by 3 bases and J by 8 bases; unmatched bases: 8. This CDR3 reads CATSSPTGVGEKLFF. CDR3 bases: TGTGCCACCAGCAGCCCGACAGGGGTGGGAGAAAAACTGTTTTTT.

The V and J genes are TRBV7-2 and TRBJ2-3; the D gene could be TRBD1 or TRBD2 (5 bases each). The V gene lost 5 bases and the J gene lost 4 bases, with 16 bases spanning the gap. Looked up from germline, CDR1 is SGHTA and CDR2 is FQGNSA. CDR3 length: 15 residues. This CDR3 reads CASSPQGVRADTQYF. CDR3 bases: TGTGCCAGCAGCCCTCAGGGAGTAAGGGCAGATACGCAGTATTTT.

This chain joins TRBV29-1 and TRBJ2-3; tentative D call: TRBD1 (6 bases). The CDR3 is made up of 13 amino acids. Germline assignment: CDR1 SQVTM and CDR2 ANQGSEA. V was cut by 5 bases and J by 4 bases, with 13 bases left in between. CDR3 region: CSVSQGPSDTQYF. DNA of the CDR3: TGCAGCGTTTCACAGGGACCCTCAGATACGCAGTATTTT.

Ten or more counts support this clonotype. This chain joins TRBV20-1 and TRBJ1-2; possible D gene TRBD1, 6 bases. V gave up 2 bases and J gave up 7 bases, with 17 bases separating them. The CDR3 totals 14 residues. Germline CDR1 and CDR2: DFQATT and SNEGSKA (reference sequence). This CDR3 reads CSARRILRGFGYTF. The DNA of the CDR3 is TGCAGTGCTAGACGAATTCTCAGGGGATTTGGCTACACCTTC.

There are many counts of this clonotype. This sequence joins TRBV2 and TRBJ1-5; 11 nucleotides match TRBD1. The junction had 8 bases not matched to a gene; V was cut back by 1 base and J by 3 bases. Germline CDR1 is SNHLY and CDR2 is FYNNEI. The CDR3 consists of 18 residues. CDR3 bases: TGTGCCAGCAGTGAAGGAACTCGGGACAGGGGGTTCAATCAGCCCCAGCATTTT. It translates to CASSEGTRDRGFNQPQHF.

The table lists this clonotype with many counts. The chain carries TRBV7-2 and TRBJ2-5; 8 nucleotides match TRBD2. With 1 base clipped from V and 4 bases from J, the junction kept 8 bases outside the gene matches. This CDR3 contains 16 residues. Germline V CDR1 and CDR2: SGHTA, FQGNSA. CDR3 residues: CASSLEAGVMGETQYF. The CDR3 region has the DNA TGTGCCAGCAGCTTAGAAGCGGGAGTGATGGGAGAGACCCAGTACTTC.

In regard to this clonotype: Mismatch with germline at one junction end may stem from a read error. V usage is TRBV25-1 and J usage is TRBJ1-4; D remains ambiguous. This CDR3 has 16 residues. Looked up from germline, CDR1 is MGHDK and CDR2 is SYGVNS. The DNA of the CDR3 is TGCGCCAGCGGTGGCTCACAGTTCCCAAACCTCGAAAAACTGTTTTTT. It translates to CASGGSQFPNLEKLFF.